Below, 30 T cell receptor beta chains from the same sample are listed, as sequenced in a study of shared clonotypes between healthy human individuals. Sequenced by immunoSEQ multiplex PCR; TCRdb stores in-frame clones only, minus some. This repertoire shows around 2.1 million clones, 95% found once; its top ten account for 0.1% to 0.15%. Sequenced: naive CD4+ T cells sorted from blood. Subset indicated: CD45RA+ positively selected. These receptors all come from a man between 18 and 29 years old in good health.

V and J are TRBV6-1 and TRBJ1-5; 8 bases line up with TRBD1. Germline V lookup: CDR1 MNHNS, CDR2 SASEGT. The CDR3 spans 17 residues. V was clipped by 4 bases and J by 2 bases; unmatched bases: 10. CDR3 in amino acids: CASSGGQGGTRNQPQHF. CDR3 nucleotide sequence: TGTGCCAGCAGTGGTGGACAGGGTGGGACTCGCAATCAGCCCCAGCATTTT.

For this clone: Different DNA sequences within this sample yield the same CDR3. The chain has TRBV9 and TRBJ1-3; 7 bases line up with TRBD1. Germline-derived CDR1 and CDR2 are SGDLS and YYNGEE. This CDR3 has 16 amino acids. V shed 2 bases and J 0 bases; nucleotides not matched to a gene: 5. CDR3 sequence reads: CASSVRGDSSGNTIYF. The DNA for the CDR3 is TGTGCCAGCAGCGTGAGGGGGGACAGCTCTGGAAACACCATATATTTT.

The J gene is TRBJ2-7, the V gene TRBV6-1; 12 bases match TRBD2. The germline V gene encodes CDR1 MNHNS and CDR2 SASEGT. The CDR3 length is 14 residues. V lost 7 bases and J lost 4; bases outside the gene matches: 5. CDR3 DNA: TGTGCCAGCAACCGACTAGCGGGAGATTACGAGCAGTACTTC. Translated, it gives CASNRLAGDYEQYF.

The chain joins TRBV27 to TRBJ1-6, with D possibly being TRBD1 (6 bases). Trimming removed 2 bases from V and 7 bases from J, with 9 bases in between. CDR1 is MNHEY, CDR2 SMNVEV, per germline (reference sequence). The CDR3 consists of 14 residues. The CDR3 nucleotides read TGTGCCAGCAGTTTAACAACAGGGAATTCACCCCTCCACTTT. It encodes CASSLTTGNSPLHF.

The chain combines TRBV5-6 with TRBJ1-5; D is undetermined. The CDR3 totals 14 residues. Germline CDR1 reads SGHDT; CDR2 reads YYEEEE. The V end lost 0 bases, the J end lost 4 bases, and 8 bases lay between the germline ends. CDR3 sequence (DNA): TGTGCCAGCAGCTTGGGACATCAAAATCAGCCCCAGCATTTT. Its protein product is CASSLGHQNQPQHF.

This chain connects TRBV19 to TRBJ1-5; D is ambiguous. This CDR3 spans 16 amino acids. V lost 3 bases and J lost 0, with 12 bases in between. The germline V gene has CDR1 LNHDA and CDR2 SQIVND (reference sequence). CDR3 protein: CASSMGKVSSNQPQHF. In DNA form, the CDR3 reads TGTGCCAGTAGTATGGGAAAGGTTTCTAGCAATCAGCCCCAGCATTTT.

This clone has a single count. This chain connects TRBV5-1 to TRBJ1-1; D is perhaps TRBD1 (6 bases). There are 16 residues in the CDR3. The germline V gene has CDR1 SGHRS and CDR2 YFSETQ. V was clipped by 4 bases and J by 0 bases, with 16 bases between them. Written as DNA, the CDR3 is TGCGCCAGCAGCGGGAGGGACACCAACATGAACACTGAAGCTTTCTTT. Amino acid sequence: CASSGRDTNMNTEAFF.

The genes are TRBV7-9 and TRBJ2-1; TRBD2 aligns across 12 bases. Germline lookup yields CDR1 SEHNR and CDR2 FQNEAQ (reference sequence). This CDR3 spans 16 amino acids. Trimming took 4 bases from V and 8 from J; bases not matched to a gene: 9. In DNA form, the CDR3 reads TGTGCCAGCAGCTCCACCCGACTAGCGGGAGCAGATGAGCAGTTCTTC. Encoded protein: CASSSTRLAGADEQFF.

The genes are TRBV11-3 and TRBJ2-1; 10 bases are a match to TRBD1. Losses at the gene ends were 5 bases for V and 5 bases for J; bases not matched to a gene: 12. CDR3 size: 17 residues. CDR1 SGHNT and CDR2 YENEEA come from the germline V gene. The CDR3 nucleotides are TGTGCCAGCAGCCCTGGTACGGGACAGGGGCTCCACAATGAGCAGTTCTTC. Translation gives CASSPGTGQGLHNEQFF.

The chain recombines TRBV5-1 with TRBJ2-7; D might be TRBD1 or TRBD2, each matching 6 bases. V was clipped by 0 bases and J by 0 bases, with 10 bases between them. Germline assignment: CDR1 SGHRS and CDR2 YFSETQ. This CDR3 comprises 15 residues. The CDR3 region is CASSLEAGHSYEQYF. The CDR3 DNA sequence: TGCGCCAGCAGCTTGGAGGCGGGACACTCCTACGAGCAGTACTTC.

This clone came up once. The rearrangement joins TRBV2 to TRBJ2-1; the D gene is possibly TRBD2 (5 bases). Germline CDR1 and CDR2: SNHLY and FYNNEI. The CDR3 totals 15 residues. The V end lost 4 bases, the J end lost 9 bases, and 19 bases lay between the germline ends. In DNA form, the CDR3 reads TGTGCCAGCAGTGTTGAGGCGGCCCCTCGGGGTGAGCAGTTCTTC. This sequence encodes CASSVEAAPRGEQFF.

V and J are TRBV29-1 and TRBJ1-1, with a possible D match to TRBD1 (5 bases). V lost 8 bases and J 3 bases, leaving 16 bases between the germline ends. Germline V gene lookup returns CDR1 SQVTM and CDR2 ANQGSEA. The CDR3 is 13 residues long. The DNA of the CDR3 is TGCAGCTCCTCCGGGGCCACTCACACTGAAGCTTTCTTT. This gives the protein CSSSGATHTEAFF.

Written as DNA, the CDR3 is TGTGCCAGCAGTCCCGGACAGGGGGAGAGTAATTCACCCCTCCACTTT. Its protein is CASSPGQGESNSPLHF. V gene TRBV6-6 combines with J gene TRBJ1-6; 10 nucleotides line up with TRBD1. The V segment lost 5 bases and the J segment 6 bases; nucleotides outside the gene matches: 7. CDR1 and CDR2 (germline): MNHNY, SVGAGI (reference sequence). The CDR3 is 16 residues long.

This chain uses TRBV5-1 with TRBJ1-6; the D gene is possibly TRBD1 (5 bases). Germline CDR1 and CDR2: SGHRS and YFSETQ. Trimming shortened V by 1 base and J by 6 bases, and 11 bases separated the two germline ends. This CDR3 comprises 15 residues. CDR3 nucleotides: TGCGCCAGCAGCTTGAGCTCAGGGTTTAATTCACCCCTCCACTTT. Residues: CASSLSSGFNSPLHF. The variable domain in full, completed from reference TRBV5-1 and TRBJ1-6, reads KAGVTQTPRYLIKTRGQQVTLSCSPISGHRSVSWYQQTPGQGLQFLFEYFSETQRNKGNFPGRFSGRQFSNSRSEMNVSTLELGDSALYLCASSLSSGFNSPLHFGNGTRLTVT.

The V gene is TRBV27, the J gene TRBJ1-2, with 10 bases matching TRBD1. From germline, CDR1 is MNHEY and CDR2 SMNVEV (reference sequence). After removal of 6 bases from V and 2 bases from J, the junction contained 3 bases not matched to a gene. This CDR3 region has 14 residues. CDR3 sequence reads: CASSRTGGNYGYTF. The CDR3 region has the DNA TGTGCCAGCAGCCGGACAGGGGGAAACTATGGCTACACCTTC.

The chain employs TRBV28 and TRBJ1-4; D possibly corresponds to TRBD1 (5 bases). The CDR3 consists of 15 residues. Trimming pared 6 bases from V and 0 bases from J, leaving 11 bases between. CDR1 MDHEN and CDR2 SYDVKM come from the germline V gene. The CDR3 loop is CASRSAGTTNEKLFF. The CDR3 region has the DNA TGTGCCAGCAGGAGTGCAGGGACAACTAATGAAAAACTGTTTTTT.

This clone was found a few times. The V gene is TRBV9, the J gene TRBJ2-1; 10 nucleotides agree with TRBD2. Losses at the gene ends were 4 bases for V and 7 bases for J; bases not matched to a gene: 8. Per germline, CDR1 SGDLS and CDR2 YYNGEE. CDR3 size: 15 residues. In DNA form, the CDR3 reads TGTGCCAGCAGCTCCGGGACTAGCGTTTCGAATGAGCAGTTCTTC. Its protein product is CASSSGTSVSNEQFF.

This chain uses TRBV5-1 with TRBJ2-7; D gene ambiguous. Trimming took off 0 bases at V and 0 bases at J, with 19 bases between the two ends. Per germline, CDR1 SGHRS and CDR2 YFSETQ. CDR3 length equals 18 residues. CDR3 region: CASSLELAIVLRSYEQYF. The CDR3 DNA is TGCGCCAGCAGCTTGGAGCTGGCGATAGTACTACGCTCCTACGAGCAGTACTTC.

The chain has TRBV5-4 and TRBJ2-3; D perhaps matches TRBD1 (6 bases). CDR1 SGHNT and CDR2 YYREEE come from the germline V gene (reference sequence). Trimming cost V 4 bases and J 0 bases, with 18 bases left between them. The CDR3 spans 17 residues. The CDR3 DNA sequence: TGTGCCAGCAGCCGGGGACAAACGATAATTAGCACAGATACGCAGTATTTT. Residues: CASSRGQTIISTDTQYF. Combining the CDR3 with reference TRBV5-4 and TRBJ2-3 gives the whole variable domain ETGVTQSPTHLIKTRGQQVTLRCSSQSGHNTVSWYQQALGQGPQFIFQYYREEENGRGNFPPRFSGLQFPNYSSELNVNALELDDSALYLCASSRGQTIISTDTQYFGPGTRLTVL.

The chain combines TRBV6-5 with TRBJ1-1, with D possibly being TRBD1 (5 bases). The germline V gene has CDR1 MNHEY and CDR2 SVGAGI. V was pared by 7 bases and J by 0 bases, with 15 bases between. This CDR3 spans 15 amino acids. The CDR3 nucleotides read TGTGCCAGCACTCAGGGCTCGATGATGAACACTGAAGCTTTCTTT. Protein: CASTQGSMMNTEAFF.

The chain combines TRBV2 with TRBJ2-5, with 9 bases fitting TRBD1. CDR1 and CDR2 (germline): SNHLY, FYNNEI. J gave up 5 bases and V 5 bases, and 9 bases lay outside the gene matches. CDR3 size: 15 residues. The CDR3 DNA follows: TGTGCCAGCAGTCGCGCCGGGACAGGGCTGGAGACCCAGTACTTC. Translation gives CASSRAGTGLETQYF.

The rearrangement uses TRBV4-1 and TRBJ1-2; D ambiguous. Per the germline V gene, CDR1 is MGHRA and CDR2 is YSYEKL. This CDR3 has 13 amino acids. Trimming took 5 bases from V and 8 from J, leaving 15 bases between them. The CDR3 sequence is CASSVRHGLGYTF. The CDR3 DNA reads TGCGCCAGCAGCGTCCGACACGGGTTGGGCTACACCTTC.

The chain links TRBV30 to TRBJ1-1, with D perhaps TRBD1 (6 bases). The CDR3 runs to 14 residues. The V end lost 3 bases, the J end lost 1 base, and 12 bases lay between the germline ends. CDR1 is GTSNPN and CDR2 is SVGIG in the germline V gene (reference sequence). The CDR3 reads CAWSQGRGNTEAFF. The CDR3 coding sequence is TGTGCCTGGAGCCAGGGGCGAGGGAACACTGAAGCTTTCTTT.

The genes are TRBV20-1 and TRBJ1-2; D is ambiguous. Trimming stripped 6 bases from V and 7 bases from J, with 9 bases between. In germline, CDR1 is DFQATT, CDR2 SNEGSKA (reference sequence). This CDR3 has 10 residues. CDR3: CSAASAGYTF. The CDR3 nucleotides read TGCAGTGCGGCCTCGGCTGGCTACACCTTC.

The chain joins TRBV11-2 to TRBJ1-5; D is perhaps TRBD1 (5 bases). Trimming stripped 2 bases from V and 5 bases from J, with 7 bases between. CDR1 is SGHAT and CDR2 is FQNNGV in the germline V gene. The CDR3 covers 13 residues. The CDR3 sequence is CASSLMGDQPQHF. CDR3 sequence (DNA): TGTGCCAGCAGCTTAATGGGGGATCAGCCCCAGCATTTT.

For this clone: The same CDR3 is also encoded by other DNA sequences in this sample. The chain combines TRBV30 with TRBJ2-7; D might be TRBD1 or TRBD2, each matching 5 bases. Germline V gene sequence: CDR1 GTSNPN, CDR2 SVGIG (reference sequence). The V and J ends lost 4 bases and 1 base respectively, with 8 bases between them. This CDR3 contains 12 residues. CDR3 residues: CAWTGSSYEQYF. The CDR3 nucleotides are TGTGCCTGGACAGGGAGTTCCTACGAGCAGTACTTC.

As concerns this clone: Other nucleotide sequences from this sample produce the same CDR3. This rearrangement joins TRBV18 to TRBJ2-7; D may be TRBD2 (6 bases). Germline V gives CDR1 KGHSH, CDR2 LQKENI. The length of the CDR3 is 14 residues. V shed 3 bases and J shed 2 bases, with 11 bases lying between them. CDR3 amino acids: CASSPAGRPYEQYF. CDR3 bases: TGTGCCAGCTCACCCGCAGGGAGGCCCTACGAGCAGTACTTC. The whole variable domain, filled in from reference TRBV18 and TRBJ2-7, reads NAGVMQNPRHLVRRRGQEARLRCSPMKGHSHVYWYRQLPEEGLKFMVYLQKENIIDESGMPKERFSAEFPKEGPSILRIQQVVRGDSAAYFCASSPAGRPYEQYFGPGTRLTVT.

This sequence joins TRBV10-2 and TRBJ2-1; D is possibly TRBD2 (7 bases). V was shortened by 8 bases and J by 0 bases, with 26 bases between the two germline ends. The CDR3 has 19 amino acids. The germline CDR1 and CDR2 sequences are WSHSY and SAAADI. CDR3 region: CASGGGREPKYSSYNEQFF. The CDR3 DNA sequence: TGCGCCAGCGGGGGGGGGCGGGAGCCAAAGTATAGCTCCTACAATGAGCAGTTCTTC.

This chain uses TRBV10-3 with TRBJ2-7, with TRBD1 matching over 8 bases. V gave up 6 bases and J gave up 2 bases; unmatched junction bases: 9. CDR1 and CDR2 from the germline V gene are ENHRY and SYGVKD. The CDR3 sequence is 15 residues long. CDR3 coding DNA: TGTGCCATCAGGGCCGGACAGGGCCTGACCTACGAGCAGTACTTC. Translating it yields CAIRAGQGLTYEQYF.

This clone was detected only a few times. CDR3 nucleotides: TGTGCCAGCAGCCCTGCAACACCTACGAACACCGGGGAGCTGTTTTTT. This codes for CASSPATPTNTGELFF. The chain carries TRBV7-9 and TRBJ2-2; no clear D. The V end was cut by 5 bases, the J end by 0 bases, with 13 bases between. CDR3 length: 16 residues. Germline V lookup: CDR1 SEHNR, CDR2 FQNEAQ (reference sequence).